The 25 T cell receptor beta chains in this list originate from one sample, sequenced in a study of blood T cells in healthy people across ages. Next came a second PCR, run for roughly 6 to 11 cycles, which used a sample-barcoded 5' primer along with a J-beta primer mix. MiXCR was run by TCRdb on the 5' RACE reads, yielding one entry per CDR3 protein. The data show 1.5 million to 2 million distinct CDR3 sequences, almost 35% seen once. Sequenced input: blood. These receptors were obtained from a young woman in good health.

The chain carries TRBV18 and TRBJ1-2; D unresolved. The CDR3 has 15 amino acids. Germline V gene sequence: CDR1 KGHSH, CDR2 LQKENI. The germline V and J ends were trimmed by 3 bases and 1 base, with 12 bases remaining between them. CDR3 in DNA: TGTGCCAGCTCACCCACGGCGGATTATAACTATGGCTACACCTTC. Amino acids: CASSPTADYNYGYTF. Based on the CDR3 plus reference TRBV18 and TRBJ1-2, the full variable domain is NAGVMQNPRHLVRRRGQEARLRCSPMKGHSHVYWYRQLPEEGLKFMVYLQKENIIDESGMPKERFSAEFPKEGPSILRIQQVVRGDSAAYFCASSPTADYNYGYTFGSGTRLTVV.

The chain has TRBV10-3 and TRBJ2-1, with D perhaps TRBD1 (6 bases). Germline V gene sequence: CDR1 ENHRY, CDR2 SYGVKD. The CDR3 is 13 residues long. The V end was cut by 5 bases, the J end by 5 bases, with 10 bases between. CDR3 in DNA: TGTGCCATCAGTTTGGACAGCCACAATGAGCAGTTCTTC. Translation: CAISLDSHNEQFF.

The rearrangement joins TRBV12-3 or TRBV12-4 to TRBJ2-7; no firm D call. The germline V and J ends were trimmed by 5 bases and 2 bases, with 10 bases remaining between them. CDR3 length equals 13 residues. CDR3 sequence (DNA): TGTGCCAGCAGTCCCGTCCCACCCTACGAGCAGTACTTC. Protein sequence: CASSPVPPYEQYF.

This clonotype was seen a handful of times. The chain is built from TRBV7-6 and TRBJ2-3; 8 nucleotides match TRBD2. The CDR3 runs to 19 residues. Looked up from germline, CDR1 is SGHVS and CDR2 is FNYEAQ. V was clipped by 5 bases and J by 5 bases; unmatched bases: 21. CDR3 residues: CASSGRVAGPLQGGDTQYF. The CDR3 DNA reads TGTGCCAGCAGCGGGCGGGTAGCGGGGCCCCTCCAGGGCGGAGATACGCAGTATTTT.

This clonotype was observed a few times. The chain joins TRBV6-5 to TRBJ1-5; 8 nucleotides align to TRBD1. V shed 2 bases and J 2 bases; nucleotides not matched to a gene: 2. The CDR3 totals 15 residues. Per the germline V gene, CDR1 is MNHEY and CDR2 is SVGAGI. CDR3 in DNA: TGTGCCAGCAGTTACGGACAGGGTGGCAATCAGCCCCAGCATTTT. Translated, it gives CASSYGQGGNQPQHF.

This clonotype was recorded a few times. The V gene is TRBV7-9, the J gene TRBJ1-2; TRBD1 matches 7 bases. In germline, CDR1 is SEHNR, CDR2 FQNEAQ (reference sequence). The CDR3 consists of 13 residues. Trimming took 4 bases from V and 6 from J; bases not matched to a gene: 5. The CDR3 protein is CASSSDRIDGYTF. The CDR3 DNA is TGTGCCAGCAGCTCGGACAGGATTGATGGCTACACCTTC.

The chain has TRBV5-5 and TRBJ2-1; 8 bases align to TRBD2. With 3 bases clipped from V and 5 bases from J, the junction kept 10 bases outside the gene matches. The CDR3 covers 16 residues. Germline values: CDR1 SGHKS, CDR2 YYEKEE (reference sequence). The CDR3 loop reads CASSSRPGGLDNEQFF. CDR3 nucleotide sequence: TGTGCCAGCAGCTCCCGGCCGGGAGGGCTTGACAATGAGCAGTTCTTC.

This chain joins TRBV11-2 and TRBJ2-7; a weak D match, TRBD2 (6 bases). The CDR3 contains 14 residues. V lost 5 bases and J 2 bases, leaving 13 bases between the germline ends. Germline V gene data show CDR1 as SGHAT and CDR2 as FQNNGV. As DNA, the CDR3 is TGTGCCAGCAGCCCCTCCCGGGAGACCTACGAGCAGTACTTC. Its translation: CASSPSRETYEQYF.

This clonotype was recorded at least ten times. CDR3 coding DNA: TGCAGCGTTCCCTCAGGGGATTCCTACGAGCAGTACTTC. It encodes CSVPSGDSYEQYF. The chain has TRBV29-1 and TRBJ2-7; tentatively, D is TRBD1 (6 bases). Trimming stripped 5 bases from V and 1 base from J, with 12 bases between. The CDR3 has 13 residues. Germline CDR1 and CDR2: SQVTM and ANQGSEA.

Ten or more counts support this clonotype. This rearrangement joins TRBV28 to TRBJ2-1, with D tentatively TRBD1 or TRBD2 (7 bases each). The V end lost 8 bases, the J end lost 5 bases, and 19 bases lay between the germline ends. The length of the CDR3 is 15 residues. Per the germline V gene, CDR1 is MDHEN and CDR2 is SYDVKM. CDR3 amino acids: CASSPAGGANNEQFF. The CDR3 nucleotides are TGTGCCAGCTCACCAGCAGGGGGGGCAAACAATGAGCAGTTCTTC.

Notes on this clonotype: The CDR3 end shows no conserved phenylalanine or tryptophan, and so a read error is likely. The V gene is TRBV7-2, the J gene TRBJ2-5; 14 nucleotides agree with TRBD2. The CDR3 covers 15 residues. Germline V gene data show CDR1 as SGHTA and CDR2 as FQGNSA. CDR3 nucleotides: TGTGCCGGCAGCCCCCGGACTAGCGGGGGGGAGACCCAGTACCTC. Protein: CAGSPRTSGGETQYL.

Concerning this clonotype: Being one base from a much bigger clone, this may be a read error. The chain links TRBV5-1 to TRBJ2-1; 10 bases agree with TRBD2. Trimming at V came to 10 bases and at J to 6 bases, leaving 7 bases not matched to a gene. The length of the CDR3 is 13 residues. Germline lookup yields CDR1 SGHRS and CDR2 YFSETQ. CDR3: CAGGLAGANEQFF. The CDR3 nucleotides read TGCGCCGGCGGGCTAGCGGGGGCCAATGAGCAGTTCTTC.

Concerning this clonotype itself: One end of the junction fails to match germline, which may point to a read error. The chain uses TRBV7-3 and TRBJ1-5, with D unclear. CDR3 size: 13 residues. Germline V gene data show CDR1 as SGHTA and CDR2 as FQGTGA. The CDR3 spells CANSLTHEGPQHF. The CDR3 DNA is TGTGCCAACAGCTTAACCCATGAAGGTCCCCAGCATTTT.

This clonotype was observed a handful of times. V and J are TRBV13 and TRBJ2-3; TRBD2 agrees at 8 bases. J lost 2 bases, V lost 5 bases, and 6 bases had no gene match. CDR1 and CDR2 from the germline V gene are PRHDT and FYEKMQ (reference sequence). CDR3 length: 15 residues. Here the CDR3 DNA reads TGTGCCAGCAGCCCCCAAGCGGGAGACACAGATACGCAGTATTTT. As protein: CASSPQAGDTDTQYF.

This clonotype has more than one count but fewer than ten. The chain links TRBV7-2 to TRBJ2-7; tentatively, D is TRBD1 or TRBD2 (5 bases each). The CDR3 totals 14 residues. Germline-derived CDR1 and CDR2 are SGHTA and FQGNSA. The ends were cut back, 7 bases at V and 2 bases at J, with 15 bases in the middle. CDR3 sequence reads: CASTPPGTAYEQYF. The CDR3, as DNA: TGTGCCAGCACCCCTCCGGGGACGGCCTACGAGCAGTACTTC.

CDR3 nucleotides: TGTGCCAGCAGTGAATCGGACAGAGAGAACACTGAAGCTTTCTTT. This encodes CASSESDRENTEAFF. The chain recombines TRBV25-1 with TRBJ1-1, with D tentatively TRBD1 (6 bases). The germline V gene encodes CDR1 MGHDK and CDR2 SYGVNS. Between the trimmed V and J ends, which lost 1 base and 1 base, there was a span of 10 bases. This CDR3 has 15 residues.

This chain joins TRBV24-1 and TRBJ2-5, with no clear D. The CDR3 spans 14 residues. V was cut by 4 bases and J by 3 bases, with 11 bases left in between. Per germline, CDR1 KGHDR and CDR2 SFDVKD. As DNA, the CDR3 is TGTGCCACCAGTGACTTTCGGCAGGAAGAGACCCAGTACTTC. It specifies CATSDFRQEETQYF.

This rearrangement joins TRBV12-3 or TRBV12-4 to TRBJ1-1; D might be TRBD1 (5 bases). Between the trimmed V and J ends, which lost 5 bases and 6 bases, there was a span of 13 bases. The CDR3 sequence is 13 residues long. The CDR3 loop reads CASSPLTEAEAFF. The CDR3 nucleotides are TGTGCCAGCAGTCCTTTGACAGAAGCTGAAGCTTTCTTT.

This clonotype came up a few times. The chain has TRBV13 and TRBJ1-1; D is unresolved. In germline, CDR1 is PRHDT, CDR2 FYEKMQ (reference sequence). Deletions cut 0 bases from V and 2 bases from J, with 13 bases between. This CDR3 contains 16 residues. Here the CDR3 DNA reads TGTGCCAGCAGCTTAGGCCTAATTATGATTAACACTGAAGCTTTCTTT. Translated, it gives CASSLGLIMINTEAFF. Full variable domain (missing parts from reference TRBV13 and TRBJ1-1): AAGVIQSPRHLIKEKRETATLKCYPIPRHDTVYWYQQGPGQDPQFLISFYEKMQSDKGSIPDRFSAQQFSDYHSELNMSSLELGDSALYFCASSLGLIMINTEAFFGQGTRLTVV.

The chain joins TRBV20-1 to TRBJ1-5; the match to TRBD1 covers 7 bases. The ends lost 7 bases at V and 7 bases at J; junction bases unmatched: 10. Germline values: CDR1 DFQATT, CDR2 SNEGSKA (reference sequence). CDR3 length: 13 amino acids. CDR3 sequence: CSVNRDSDQPQHF. The CDR3 region has the DNA TGCAGTGTAAACCGGGACAGTGACCAGCCCCAGCATTTT.

This clonotype has a handful of counts. The rearrangement uses TRBV5-1 and TRBJ1-1; possibly TRBD1 for D (6 bases). CDR1 is SGHRS and CDR2 is YFSETQ in the germline V gene. The V end was cut by 5 bases, the J end by 1 base, with 21 bases between. CDR3 length equals 17 residues. For the CDR3, the DNA is TGCGCCAGCAGTCCCCCCCGGCAGGGGAAAGGGAACACTGAAGCTTTCTTT. Translation: CASSPPRQGKGNTEAFF.

The gene calls are TRBV28 and TRBJ2-5; perhaps TRBD2 as D (6 bases). The DNA end favors TRBJ2-7, so the J call may be wrong. Germline V CDR1 and CDR2: MDHEN, SYDVKM. This CDR3 comprises 14 residues. The CDR3 loop is CASSLSEEGSEQYF. The CDR3 DNA sequence: TGTGCCAGCAGTTTATCGGAGGAGGGGAGCGAGCAGTACTTC.

A few counts support this clonotype. V gene TRBV6-6 combines with J gene TRBJ1-2; a possible D gene is TRBD1 (6 bases). V was trimmed by 6 bases and J by 4 bases, leaving 15 bases between them. The germline V gene encodes CDR1 MNHNY and CDR2 SVGAGI (reference sequence). This CDR3 region has 14 residues. For the CDR3, the DNA is TGTGCCAGCAGGCCTAACAGGGAATTCTATGGCTACACCTTC. Translated: CASRPNREFYGYTF.

The genes are TRBV4-2 and TRBJ1-2; D possibly corresponds to TRBD1 (6 bases). There are 15 residues in the CDR3. V lost 3 bases to trimming and J lost 7 bases, with 18 bases between them. Germline V gene sequence: CDR1 LGHNA, CDR2 YNFKEQ. DNA for the CDR3: TGTGCCAGCAGCCAGTCTCCGGACAGAATCGCTGGCTACACCTTC. Amino acids: CASSQSPDRIAGYTF.

V gene TRBV3-1 combines with J gene TRBJ2-7; D is perhaps TRBD2 (5 bases). The CDR3 contains 16 residues. CDR1 and CDR2 (germline): LGHDT, YNNKEL (reference sequence). V gave up 4 bases and J gave up 4 bases, with 20 bases separating them. The CDR3 coding sequence is TGTGCCAGCAGCCTGGGCTCCGGGATAGGGATGTACGAGCAGTACTTC. It translates to CASSLGSGIGMYEQYF.